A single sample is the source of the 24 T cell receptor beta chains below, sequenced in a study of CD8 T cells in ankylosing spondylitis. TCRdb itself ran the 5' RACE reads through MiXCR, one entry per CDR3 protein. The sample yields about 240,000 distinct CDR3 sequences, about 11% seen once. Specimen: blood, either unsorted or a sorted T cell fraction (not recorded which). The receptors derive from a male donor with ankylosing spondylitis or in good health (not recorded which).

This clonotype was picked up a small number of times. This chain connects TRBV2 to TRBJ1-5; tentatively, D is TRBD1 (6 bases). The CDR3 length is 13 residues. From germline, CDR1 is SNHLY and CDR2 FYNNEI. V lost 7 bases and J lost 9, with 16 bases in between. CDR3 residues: CASKTQGLGPQHF. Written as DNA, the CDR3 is TGTGCCAGCAAGACACAGGGTCTCGGGCCCCAGCATTTT. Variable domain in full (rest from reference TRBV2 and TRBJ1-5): EPEVTQTPSHQVTQMGQEVILRCVPISNHLYFYWYRQILGQKVEFLVSFYNNEISEKSEIFDDQFSVERPDGSNFTLKIRSTKLEDSAMYFCASKTQGLGPQHFGDGTRLSIL.

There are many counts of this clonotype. The CDR3 is CAIRVDVIGSSYNEQFF. The CDR3 nucleotides read TGTGCCATCAGAGTGGATGTAATCGGGAGCTCCTACAATGAGCAGTTCTTC. This rearrangement joins TRBV10-3 to TRBJ2-1, with D possibly matching TRBD2 (6 bases). The CDR3 sequence is 17 residues long. Germline values: CDR1 ENHRY, CDR2 SYGVKD. Deletions cut 6 bases from V and 0 bases from J, with 18 bases between.

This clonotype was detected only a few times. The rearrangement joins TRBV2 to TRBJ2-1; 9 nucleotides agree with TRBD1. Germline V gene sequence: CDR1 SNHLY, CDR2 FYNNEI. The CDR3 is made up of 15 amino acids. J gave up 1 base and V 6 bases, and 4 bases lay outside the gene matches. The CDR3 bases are TGTGCCAGCAGAGGGACAGGGATATCCTACAATGAGCAGTTCTTC. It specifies CASRGTGISYNEQFF. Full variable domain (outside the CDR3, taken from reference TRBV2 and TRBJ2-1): EPEVTQTPSHQVTQMGQEVILRCVPISNHLYFYWYRQILGQKVEFLVSFYNNEISEKSEIFDDQFSVERPDGSNFTLKIRSTKLEDSAMYFCASRGTGISYNEQFFGPGTRLTVL.

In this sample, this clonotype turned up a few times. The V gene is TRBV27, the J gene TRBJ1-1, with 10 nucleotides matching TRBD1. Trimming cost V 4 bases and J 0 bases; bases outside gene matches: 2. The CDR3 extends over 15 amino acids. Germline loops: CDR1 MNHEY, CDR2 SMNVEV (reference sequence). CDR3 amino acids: CASSSGTGVNTEAFF. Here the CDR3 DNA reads TGTGCCAGCAGTTCCGGGACAGGGGTGAACACTGAAGCTTTCTTT.

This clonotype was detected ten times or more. The CDR3 is CSARPSGETQYF. In DNA form, the CDR3 reads TGCAGTGCTAGGCCCAGCGGAGAGACCCAGTACTTC. The V call is TRBV20-1, the J call TRBJ2-5; maybe TRBD2 (5 bases). Germline V lookup: CDR1 DFQATT, CDR2 SNEGSKA (reference sequence). The CDR3 covers 12 residues. Trimming left V 3 bases short and J 4 bases short, with 9 bases between.

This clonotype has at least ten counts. Here the CDR3 reads CASRTGMGYEQYF. In nucleotides, the CDR3 is TGTGCCAGCAGGACAGGGATGGGCTACGAGCAGTACTTC. The rearrangement uses TRBV6-1 and TRBJ2-7; TRBD1 matches at 7 bases. This CDR3 has 13 amino acids. Germline CDR1 and CDR2: MNHNS and SASEGT. V lost 6 bases and J lost 3; bases outside the gene matches: 5.

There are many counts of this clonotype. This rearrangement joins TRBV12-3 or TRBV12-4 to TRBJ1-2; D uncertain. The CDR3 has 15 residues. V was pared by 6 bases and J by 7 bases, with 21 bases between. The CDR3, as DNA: TGTGCCAGCAGACTGGGCCGTGGAGGGATCGGTGGCTACACCTTC. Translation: CASRLGRGGIGGYTF.

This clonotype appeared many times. The chain's CDR3 is CASSLGGLRDTQYF. In nucleotides, the CDR3 is TGCGCCAGCAGCTTGGGGGGACTCCGAGATACGCAGTATTTT. The gene calls are TRBV5-1 and TRBJ2-3, with a possible D match to TRBD2 (6 bases). CDR1 and CDR2 (germline): SGHRS, YFSETQ. V lost 0 bases and J lost 5, with 10 bases in between. The CDR3 contains 14 residues.

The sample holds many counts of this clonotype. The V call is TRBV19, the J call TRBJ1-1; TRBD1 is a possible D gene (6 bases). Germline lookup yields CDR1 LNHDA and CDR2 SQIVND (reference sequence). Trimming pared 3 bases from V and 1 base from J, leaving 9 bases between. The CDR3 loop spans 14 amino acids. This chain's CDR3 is CASSIDRKNTEAFF. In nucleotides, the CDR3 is TGTGCCAGTAGTATCGACAGGAAGAACACTGAAGCTTTCTTT.

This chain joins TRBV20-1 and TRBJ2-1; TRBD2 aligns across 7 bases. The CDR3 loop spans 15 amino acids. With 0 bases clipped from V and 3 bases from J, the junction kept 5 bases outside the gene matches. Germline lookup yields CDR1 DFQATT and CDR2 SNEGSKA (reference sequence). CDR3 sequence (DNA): TGCAGTGCTAGAGATCTCGGCGGGGGCTACAATGAGCAGTTCTTC. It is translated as CSARDLGGGYNEQFF.

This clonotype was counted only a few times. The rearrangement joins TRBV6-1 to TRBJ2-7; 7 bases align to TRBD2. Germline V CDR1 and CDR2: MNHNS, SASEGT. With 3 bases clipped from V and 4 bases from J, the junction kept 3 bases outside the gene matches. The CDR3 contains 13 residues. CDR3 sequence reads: CASSDSGTYEQYF. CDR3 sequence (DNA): TGTGCCAGCAGTGACAGCGGGACGTACGAGCAGTACTTC.

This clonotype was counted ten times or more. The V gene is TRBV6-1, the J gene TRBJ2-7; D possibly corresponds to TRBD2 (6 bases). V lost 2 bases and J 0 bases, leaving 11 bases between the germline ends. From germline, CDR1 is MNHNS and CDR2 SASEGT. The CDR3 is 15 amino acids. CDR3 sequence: CASSESGHFSYEQYF. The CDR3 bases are TGTGCCAGCAGTGAAAGCGGGCACTTCTCCTACGAGCAGTACTTC.

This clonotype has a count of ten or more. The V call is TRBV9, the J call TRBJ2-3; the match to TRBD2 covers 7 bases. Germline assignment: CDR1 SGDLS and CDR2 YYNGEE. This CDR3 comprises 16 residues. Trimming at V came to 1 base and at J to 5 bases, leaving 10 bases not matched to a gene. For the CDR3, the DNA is TGTGCCAGCAGCGTACAGAGGGAGGGCCGAGAAGATACGCAGTATTTT. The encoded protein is CASSVQREGREDTQYF.

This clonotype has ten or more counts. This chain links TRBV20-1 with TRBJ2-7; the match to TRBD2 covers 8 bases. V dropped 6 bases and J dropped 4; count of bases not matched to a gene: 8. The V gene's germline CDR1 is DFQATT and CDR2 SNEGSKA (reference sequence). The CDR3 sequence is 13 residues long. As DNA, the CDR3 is TGCAGTGCCTCTGACGAGCGGGAGTACGAGCAGTACTTC. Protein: CSASDEREYEQYF.

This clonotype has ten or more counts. Here the CDR3 reads CASSSGQGARGGELFF. The DNA for the CDR3 is TGTGCCAGCAGCTCGGGACAGGGGGCGCGAGGCGGGGAGCTGTTTTTT. The rearrangement joins TRBV7-8 to TRBJ2-2; 12 nucleotides agree with TRBD1. The CDR3 has 16 amino acids. Germline CDR1 reads SGHVS; CDR2 reads FQNEAQ. With V trimmed by 4 bases and J by 7 bases, 7 bases remained unmatched.

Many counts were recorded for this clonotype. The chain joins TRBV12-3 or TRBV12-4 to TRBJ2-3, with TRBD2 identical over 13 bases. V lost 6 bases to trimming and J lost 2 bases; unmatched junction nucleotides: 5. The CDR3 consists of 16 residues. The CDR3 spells CASRPGLAGITDTQYF. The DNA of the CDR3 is TGTGCCAGCAGGCCGGGACTAGCGGGGATCACAGATACGCAGTATTTT.

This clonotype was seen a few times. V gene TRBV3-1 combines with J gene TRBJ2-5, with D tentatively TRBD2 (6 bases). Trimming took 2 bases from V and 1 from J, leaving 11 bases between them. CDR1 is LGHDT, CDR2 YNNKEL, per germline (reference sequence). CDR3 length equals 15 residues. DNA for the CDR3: TGTGCCAGCAGCCAAAATCCGGGACTCCAAGAGACCCAGTACTTC. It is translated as CASSQNPGLQETQYF.

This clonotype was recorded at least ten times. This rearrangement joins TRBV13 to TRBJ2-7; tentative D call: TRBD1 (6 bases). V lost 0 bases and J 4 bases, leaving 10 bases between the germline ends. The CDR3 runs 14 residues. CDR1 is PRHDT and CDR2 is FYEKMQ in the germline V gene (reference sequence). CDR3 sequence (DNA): TGTGCCAGCAGCTTAGGCCAGGGGATATACGAGCAGTACTTC. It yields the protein CASSLGQGIYEQYF.

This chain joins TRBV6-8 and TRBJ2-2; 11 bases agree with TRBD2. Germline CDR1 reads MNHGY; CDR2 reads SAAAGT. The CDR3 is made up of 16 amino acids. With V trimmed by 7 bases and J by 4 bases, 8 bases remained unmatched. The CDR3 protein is CASTRLAGLVTGELFF. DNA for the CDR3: TGTGCCAGCACGAGACTAGCGGGACTTGTCACCGGGGAGCTGTTTTTT.

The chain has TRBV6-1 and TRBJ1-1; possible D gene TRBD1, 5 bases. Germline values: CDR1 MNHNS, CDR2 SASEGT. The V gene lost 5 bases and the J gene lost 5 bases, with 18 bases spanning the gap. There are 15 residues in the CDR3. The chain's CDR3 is CASSRYPEEGTEAFF. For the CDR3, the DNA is TGTGCCAGCAGTAGGTACCCGGAGGAGGGGACTGAAGCTTTCTTT.

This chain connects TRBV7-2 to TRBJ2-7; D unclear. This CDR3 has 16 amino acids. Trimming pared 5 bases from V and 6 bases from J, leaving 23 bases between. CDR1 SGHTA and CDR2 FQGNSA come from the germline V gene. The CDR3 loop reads CASSPKVVVTGSEQYF. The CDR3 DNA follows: TGTGCCAGCAGCCCCAAGGTGGTCGTCACCGGATCCGAGCAGTACTTC.

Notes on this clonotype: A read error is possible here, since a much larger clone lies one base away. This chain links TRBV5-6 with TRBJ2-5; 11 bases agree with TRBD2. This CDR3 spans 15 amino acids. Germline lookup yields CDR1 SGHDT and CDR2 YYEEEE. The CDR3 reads CSSSPRLAGKETQYF. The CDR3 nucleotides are TGTTCCAGCAGCCCCCGACTAGCGGGGAAAGAGACCCAGTACTTC.

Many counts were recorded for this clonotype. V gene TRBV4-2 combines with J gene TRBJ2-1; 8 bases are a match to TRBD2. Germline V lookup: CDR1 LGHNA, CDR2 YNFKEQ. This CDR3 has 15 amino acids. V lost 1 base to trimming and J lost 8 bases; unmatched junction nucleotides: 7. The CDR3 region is CASSQAAGAGHEQFF. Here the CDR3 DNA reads TGTGCCAGCAGCCAAGCAGCGGGAGCTGGACATGAGCAGTTCTTC.

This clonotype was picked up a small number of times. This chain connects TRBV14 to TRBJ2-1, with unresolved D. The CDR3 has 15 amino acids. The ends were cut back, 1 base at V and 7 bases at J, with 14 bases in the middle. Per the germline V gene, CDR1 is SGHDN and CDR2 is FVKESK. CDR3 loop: CASSQGLPQANEQFF. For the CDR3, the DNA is TGTGCCAGCAGCCAAGGACTTCCTCAGGCTAATGAGCAGTTCTTC.